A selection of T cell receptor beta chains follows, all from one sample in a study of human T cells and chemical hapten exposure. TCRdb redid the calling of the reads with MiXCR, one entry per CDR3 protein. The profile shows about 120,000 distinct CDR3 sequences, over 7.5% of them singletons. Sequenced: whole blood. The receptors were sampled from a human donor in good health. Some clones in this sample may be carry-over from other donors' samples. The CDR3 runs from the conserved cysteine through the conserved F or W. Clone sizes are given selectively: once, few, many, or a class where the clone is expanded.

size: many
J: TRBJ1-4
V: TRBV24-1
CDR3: CATSDGRGKLFF

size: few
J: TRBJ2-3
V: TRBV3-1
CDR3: CASSPSGAHTDTQYF

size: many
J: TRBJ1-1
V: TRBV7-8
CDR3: CASSFSPGQGSEAFF

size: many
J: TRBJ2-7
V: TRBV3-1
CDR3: CASSPQFERGASYEQYF

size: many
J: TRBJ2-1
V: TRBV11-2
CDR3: CASSLATTFNEQFF

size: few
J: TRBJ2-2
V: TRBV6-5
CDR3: CASSWTGVAGELFF

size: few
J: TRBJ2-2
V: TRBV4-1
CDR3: CASRKTEMNTGELFF

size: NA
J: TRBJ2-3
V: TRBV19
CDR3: CATKTGFATDTQYF

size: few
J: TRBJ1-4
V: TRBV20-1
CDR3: CSARDPTGRRLFF

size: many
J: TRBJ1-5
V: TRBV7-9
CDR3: CASSLGNQPQHF

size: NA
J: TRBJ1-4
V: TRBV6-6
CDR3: CASSSRDTYYSEKLFF

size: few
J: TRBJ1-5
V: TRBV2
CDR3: CASSDRGQSGFRYSNQPQHF

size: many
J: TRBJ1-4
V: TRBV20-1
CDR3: CSASLGQGQEKLFF

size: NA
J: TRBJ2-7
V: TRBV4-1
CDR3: CASSQDWGGRSSYEQYF

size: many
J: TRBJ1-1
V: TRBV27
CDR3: CASSLSNRQETEAFF

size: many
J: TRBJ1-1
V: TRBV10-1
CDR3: CASSEGNTEAFF

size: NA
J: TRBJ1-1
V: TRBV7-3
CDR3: CASSSTGERNTEAFF

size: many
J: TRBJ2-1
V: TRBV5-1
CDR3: CASSLQMTSGSYNEQFF

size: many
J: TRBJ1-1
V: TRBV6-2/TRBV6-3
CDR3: CASSYFQNTEAFF

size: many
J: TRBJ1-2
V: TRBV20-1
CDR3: CSATAGLLYGYTF